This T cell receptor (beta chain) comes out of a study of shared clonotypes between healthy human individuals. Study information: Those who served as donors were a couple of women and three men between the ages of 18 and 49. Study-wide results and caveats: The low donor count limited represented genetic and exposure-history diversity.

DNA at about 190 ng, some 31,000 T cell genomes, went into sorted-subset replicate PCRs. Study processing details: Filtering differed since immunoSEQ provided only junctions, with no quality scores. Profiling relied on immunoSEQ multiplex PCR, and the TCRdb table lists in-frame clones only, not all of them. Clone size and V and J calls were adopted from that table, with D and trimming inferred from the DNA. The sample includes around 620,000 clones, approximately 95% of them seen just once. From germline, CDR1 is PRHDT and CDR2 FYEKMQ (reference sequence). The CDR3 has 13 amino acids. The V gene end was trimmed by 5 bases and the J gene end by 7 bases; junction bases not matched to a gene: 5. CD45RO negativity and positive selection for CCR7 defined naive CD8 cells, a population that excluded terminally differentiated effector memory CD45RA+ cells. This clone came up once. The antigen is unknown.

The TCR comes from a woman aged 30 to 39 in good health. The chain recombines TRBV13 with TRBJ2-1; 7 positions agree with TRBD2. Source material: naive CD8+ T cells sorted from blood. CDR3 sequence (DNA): TGTGCCAGCAGCCCGGGAGGAAGGAATGAGCAGTTCTTC. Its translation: CASSPGGRNEQFF.